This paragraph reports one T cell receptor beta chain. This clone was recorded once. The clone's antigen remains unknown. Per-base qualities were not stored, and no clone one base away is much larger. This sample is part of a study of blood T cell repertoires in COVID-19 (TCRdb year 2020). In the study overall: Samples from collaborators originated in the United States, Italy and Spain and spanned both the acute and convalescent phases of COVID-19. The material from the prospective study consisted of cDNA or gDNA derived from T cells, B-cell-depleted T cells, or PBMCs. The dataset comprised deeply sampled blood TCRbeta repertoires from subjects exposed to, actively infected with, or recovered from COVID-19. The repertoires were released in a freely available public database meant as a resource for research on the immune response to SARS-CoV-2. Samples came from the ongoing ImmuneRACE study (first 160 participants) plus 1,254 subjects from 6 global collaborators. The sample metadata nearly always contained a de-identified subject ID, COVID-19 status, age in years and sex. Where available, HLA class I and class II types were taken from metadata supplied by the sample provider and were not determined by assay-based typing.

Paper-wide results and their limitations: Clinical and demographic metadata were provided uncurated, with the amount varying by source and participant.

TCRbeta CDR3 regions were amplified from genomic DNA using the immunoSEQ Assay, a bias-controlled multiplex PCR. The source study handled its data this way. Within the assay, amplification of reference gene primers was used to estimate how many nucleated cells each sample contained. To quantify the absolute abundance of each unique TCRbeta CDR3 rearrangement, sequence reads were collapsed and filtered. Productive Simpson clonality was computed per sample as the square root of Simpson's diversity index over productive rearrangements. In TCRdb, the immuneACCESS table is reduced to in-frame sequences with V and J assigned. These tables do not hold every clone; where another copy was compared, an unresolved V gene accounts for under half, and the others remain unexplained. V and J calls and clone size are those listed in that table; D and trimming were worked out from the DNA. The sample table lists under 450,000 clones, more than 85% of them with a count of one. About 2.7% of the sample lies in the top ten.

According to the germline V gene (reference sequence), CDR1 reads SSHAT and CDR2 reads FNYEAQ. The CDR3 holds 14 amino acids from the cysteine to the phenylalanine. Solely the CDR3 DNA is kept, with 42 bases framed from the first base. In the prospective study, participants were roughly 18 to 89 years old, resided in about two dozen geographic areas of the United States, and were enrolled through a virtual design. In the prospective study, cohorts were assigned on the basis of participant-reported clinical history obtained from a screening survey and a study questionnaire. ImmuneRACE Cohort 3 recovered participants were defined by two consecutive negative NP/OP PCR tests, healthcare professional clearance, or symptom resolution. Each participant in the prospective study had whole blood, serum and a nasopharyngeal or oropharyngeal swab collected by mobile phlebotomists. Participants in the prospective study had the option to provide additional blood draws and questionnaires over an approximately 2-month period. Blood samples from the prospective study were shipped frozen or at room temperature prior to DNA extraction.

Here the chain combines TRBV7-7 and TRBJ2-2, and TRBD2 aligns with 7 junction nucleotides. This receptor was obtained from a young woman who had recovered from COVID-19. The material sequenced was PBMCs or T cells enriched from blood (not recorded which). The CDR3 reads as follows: CASQREGNTGELFF. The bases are TGTGCTAGCCAAAGGGAGGGGAACACCGGGGAGCTGTTTTTT.